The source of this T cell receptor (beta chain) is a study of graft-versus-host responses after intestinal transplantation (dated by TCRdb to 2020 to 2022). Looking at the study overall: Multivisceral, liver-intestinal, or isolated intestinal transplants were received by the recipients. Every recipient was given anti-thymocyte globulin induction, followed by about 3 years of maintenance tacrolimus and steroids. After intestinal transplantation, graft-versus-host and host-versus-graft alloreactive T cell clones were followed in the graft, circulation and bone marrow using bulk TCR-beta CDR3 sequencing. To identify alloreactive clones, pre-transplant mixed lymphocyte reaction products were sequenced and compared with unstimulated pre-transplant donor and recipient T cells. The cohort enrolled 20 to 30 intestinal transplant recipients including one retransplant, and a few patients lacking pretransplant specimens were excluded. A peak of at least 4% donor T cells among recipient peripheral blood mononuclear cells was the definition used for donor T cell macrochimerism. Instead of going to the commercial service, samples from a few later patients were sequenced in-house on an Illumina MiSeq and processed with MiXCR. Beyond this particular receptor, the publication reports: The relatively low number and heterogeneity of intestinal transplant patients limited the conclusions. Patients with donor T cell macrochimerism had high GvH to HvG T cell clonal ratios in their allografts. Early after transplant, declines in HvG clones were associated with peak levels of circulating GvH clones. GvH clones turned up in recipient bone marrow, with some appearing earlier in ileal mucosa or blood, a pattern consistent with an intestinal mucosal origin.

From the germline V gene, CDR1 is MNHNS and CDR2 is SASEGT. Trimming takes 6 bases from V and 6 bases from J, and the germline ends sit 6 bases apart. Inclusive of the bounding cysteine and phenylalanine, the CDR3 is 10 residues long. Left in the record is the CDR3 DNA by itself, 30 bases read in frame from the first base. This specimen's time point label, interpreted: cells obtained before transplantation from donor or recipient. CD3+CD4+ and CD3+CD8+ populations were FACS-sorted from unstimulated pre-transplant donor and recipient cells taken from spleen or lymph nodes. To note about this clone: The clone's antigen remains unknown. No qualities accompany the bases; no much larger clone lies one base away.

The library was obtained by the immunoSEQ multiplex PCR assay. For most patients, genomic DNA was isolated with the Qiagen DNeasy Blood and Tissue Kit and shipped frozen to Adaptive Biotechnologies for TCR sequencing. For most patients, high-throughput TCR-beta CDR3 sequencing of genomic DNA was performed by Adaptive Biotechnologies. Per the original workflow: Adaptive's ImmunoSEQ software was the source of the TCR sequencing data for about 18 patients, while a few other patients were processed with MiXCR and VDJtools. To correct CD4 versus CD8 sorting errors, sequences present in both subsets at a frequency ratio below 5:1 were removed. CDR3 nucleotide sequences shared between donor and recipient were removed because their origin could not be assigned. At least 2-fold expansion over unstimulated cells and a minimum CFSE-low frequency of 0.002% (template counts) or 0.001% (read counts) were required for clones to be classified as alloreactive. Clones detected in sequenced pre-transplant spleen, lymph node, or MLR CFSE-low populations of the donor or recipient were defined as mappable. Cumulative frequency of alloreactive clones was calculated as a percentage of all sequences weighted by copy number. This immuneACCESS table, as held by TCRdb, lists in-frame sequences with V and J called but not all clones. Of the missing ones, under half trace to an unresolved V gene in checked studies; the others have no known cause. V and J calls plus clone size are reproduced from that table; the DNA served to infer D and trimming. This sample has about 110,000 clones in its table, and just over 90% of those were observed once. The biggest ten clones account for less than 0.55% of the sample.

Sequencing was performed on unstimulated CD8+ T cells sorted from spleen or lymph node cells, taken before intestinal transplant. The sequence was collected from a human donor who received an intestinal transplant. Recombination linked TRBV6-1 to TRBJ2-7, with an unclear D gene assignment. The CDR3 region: CASRGPEQYF. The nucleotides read TGTGCCAGCAGGGGCCCCGAGCAGTACTTC.